This section outlines one T cell receptor beta chain sequence together with its context. The CDR3 runs to 15 residues. V was pared by 4 bases and J by 4 bases, with 6 bases of the junction left unmatched. CDR1 is LNHDA, CDR2 SQIVND, per germline (reference sequence). 60 Vbeta and 13 Jbeta primers were used in PCR. Assay used: immunoSEQ multiplex PCR; TCRdb lists only in-frame clones, some missing. Counted here are 110,000 to 150,000 clones, roughly 80% occurring once; the ten biggest clones make up roughly 4%. The sample is drawn from a study of cytomegalovirus exposure and HLA in healthy donors. There were likely unrecorded immune exposures, though donors were nominally healthy when sampled.

This receptor was obtained from a middle-aged woman in good health and CMV-seropositive. The chain links TRBV19 to TRBJ2-3, with TRBD1 matching over 9 bases. The sequenced sample was PBMCs. The CDR3 reads CASSTRQGGADTQYF. The CDR3 DNA is TGTGCCAGTAGTACGCGACAGGGGGGCGCAGATACGCAGTATTTT.